This T cell receptor beta chain was found in a study of CD8 T cells in ankylosing spondylitis. Study-level results: The study identified a TCR beta motif of several highly homologous variants that appeared characteristic of ankylosing spondylitis blood. Disease-linked clones bore a CD8+ phenotype and were relatively rare in peripheral blood.

Comments on this clonotype: The antigen is unknown.

TCRdb fed the 5' RACE reads into MiXCR, producing one record per CDR3 protein. The sample includes around 450,000 distinct CDR3 sequences, more than 25% of them seen just once. From germline, CDR1 is LNHNV and CDR2 YYDKDF (reference sequence). CDR3 length equals 14 residues. V was pared by 0 bases and J by 2 bases, with 8 bases between. This TCR derives from a male donor with ankylosing spondylitis. The chain combines TRBV15 with TRBJ2-7; unclear D gene. The source material was blood, either unsorted or a sorted T cell fraction (not recorded which). In nucleotides, the CDR3 is TGTGCCACCAGCAGAGATACAACAACCTACGAGCAGTACGTC. Amino acids: CATSRDTTTYEQYV.